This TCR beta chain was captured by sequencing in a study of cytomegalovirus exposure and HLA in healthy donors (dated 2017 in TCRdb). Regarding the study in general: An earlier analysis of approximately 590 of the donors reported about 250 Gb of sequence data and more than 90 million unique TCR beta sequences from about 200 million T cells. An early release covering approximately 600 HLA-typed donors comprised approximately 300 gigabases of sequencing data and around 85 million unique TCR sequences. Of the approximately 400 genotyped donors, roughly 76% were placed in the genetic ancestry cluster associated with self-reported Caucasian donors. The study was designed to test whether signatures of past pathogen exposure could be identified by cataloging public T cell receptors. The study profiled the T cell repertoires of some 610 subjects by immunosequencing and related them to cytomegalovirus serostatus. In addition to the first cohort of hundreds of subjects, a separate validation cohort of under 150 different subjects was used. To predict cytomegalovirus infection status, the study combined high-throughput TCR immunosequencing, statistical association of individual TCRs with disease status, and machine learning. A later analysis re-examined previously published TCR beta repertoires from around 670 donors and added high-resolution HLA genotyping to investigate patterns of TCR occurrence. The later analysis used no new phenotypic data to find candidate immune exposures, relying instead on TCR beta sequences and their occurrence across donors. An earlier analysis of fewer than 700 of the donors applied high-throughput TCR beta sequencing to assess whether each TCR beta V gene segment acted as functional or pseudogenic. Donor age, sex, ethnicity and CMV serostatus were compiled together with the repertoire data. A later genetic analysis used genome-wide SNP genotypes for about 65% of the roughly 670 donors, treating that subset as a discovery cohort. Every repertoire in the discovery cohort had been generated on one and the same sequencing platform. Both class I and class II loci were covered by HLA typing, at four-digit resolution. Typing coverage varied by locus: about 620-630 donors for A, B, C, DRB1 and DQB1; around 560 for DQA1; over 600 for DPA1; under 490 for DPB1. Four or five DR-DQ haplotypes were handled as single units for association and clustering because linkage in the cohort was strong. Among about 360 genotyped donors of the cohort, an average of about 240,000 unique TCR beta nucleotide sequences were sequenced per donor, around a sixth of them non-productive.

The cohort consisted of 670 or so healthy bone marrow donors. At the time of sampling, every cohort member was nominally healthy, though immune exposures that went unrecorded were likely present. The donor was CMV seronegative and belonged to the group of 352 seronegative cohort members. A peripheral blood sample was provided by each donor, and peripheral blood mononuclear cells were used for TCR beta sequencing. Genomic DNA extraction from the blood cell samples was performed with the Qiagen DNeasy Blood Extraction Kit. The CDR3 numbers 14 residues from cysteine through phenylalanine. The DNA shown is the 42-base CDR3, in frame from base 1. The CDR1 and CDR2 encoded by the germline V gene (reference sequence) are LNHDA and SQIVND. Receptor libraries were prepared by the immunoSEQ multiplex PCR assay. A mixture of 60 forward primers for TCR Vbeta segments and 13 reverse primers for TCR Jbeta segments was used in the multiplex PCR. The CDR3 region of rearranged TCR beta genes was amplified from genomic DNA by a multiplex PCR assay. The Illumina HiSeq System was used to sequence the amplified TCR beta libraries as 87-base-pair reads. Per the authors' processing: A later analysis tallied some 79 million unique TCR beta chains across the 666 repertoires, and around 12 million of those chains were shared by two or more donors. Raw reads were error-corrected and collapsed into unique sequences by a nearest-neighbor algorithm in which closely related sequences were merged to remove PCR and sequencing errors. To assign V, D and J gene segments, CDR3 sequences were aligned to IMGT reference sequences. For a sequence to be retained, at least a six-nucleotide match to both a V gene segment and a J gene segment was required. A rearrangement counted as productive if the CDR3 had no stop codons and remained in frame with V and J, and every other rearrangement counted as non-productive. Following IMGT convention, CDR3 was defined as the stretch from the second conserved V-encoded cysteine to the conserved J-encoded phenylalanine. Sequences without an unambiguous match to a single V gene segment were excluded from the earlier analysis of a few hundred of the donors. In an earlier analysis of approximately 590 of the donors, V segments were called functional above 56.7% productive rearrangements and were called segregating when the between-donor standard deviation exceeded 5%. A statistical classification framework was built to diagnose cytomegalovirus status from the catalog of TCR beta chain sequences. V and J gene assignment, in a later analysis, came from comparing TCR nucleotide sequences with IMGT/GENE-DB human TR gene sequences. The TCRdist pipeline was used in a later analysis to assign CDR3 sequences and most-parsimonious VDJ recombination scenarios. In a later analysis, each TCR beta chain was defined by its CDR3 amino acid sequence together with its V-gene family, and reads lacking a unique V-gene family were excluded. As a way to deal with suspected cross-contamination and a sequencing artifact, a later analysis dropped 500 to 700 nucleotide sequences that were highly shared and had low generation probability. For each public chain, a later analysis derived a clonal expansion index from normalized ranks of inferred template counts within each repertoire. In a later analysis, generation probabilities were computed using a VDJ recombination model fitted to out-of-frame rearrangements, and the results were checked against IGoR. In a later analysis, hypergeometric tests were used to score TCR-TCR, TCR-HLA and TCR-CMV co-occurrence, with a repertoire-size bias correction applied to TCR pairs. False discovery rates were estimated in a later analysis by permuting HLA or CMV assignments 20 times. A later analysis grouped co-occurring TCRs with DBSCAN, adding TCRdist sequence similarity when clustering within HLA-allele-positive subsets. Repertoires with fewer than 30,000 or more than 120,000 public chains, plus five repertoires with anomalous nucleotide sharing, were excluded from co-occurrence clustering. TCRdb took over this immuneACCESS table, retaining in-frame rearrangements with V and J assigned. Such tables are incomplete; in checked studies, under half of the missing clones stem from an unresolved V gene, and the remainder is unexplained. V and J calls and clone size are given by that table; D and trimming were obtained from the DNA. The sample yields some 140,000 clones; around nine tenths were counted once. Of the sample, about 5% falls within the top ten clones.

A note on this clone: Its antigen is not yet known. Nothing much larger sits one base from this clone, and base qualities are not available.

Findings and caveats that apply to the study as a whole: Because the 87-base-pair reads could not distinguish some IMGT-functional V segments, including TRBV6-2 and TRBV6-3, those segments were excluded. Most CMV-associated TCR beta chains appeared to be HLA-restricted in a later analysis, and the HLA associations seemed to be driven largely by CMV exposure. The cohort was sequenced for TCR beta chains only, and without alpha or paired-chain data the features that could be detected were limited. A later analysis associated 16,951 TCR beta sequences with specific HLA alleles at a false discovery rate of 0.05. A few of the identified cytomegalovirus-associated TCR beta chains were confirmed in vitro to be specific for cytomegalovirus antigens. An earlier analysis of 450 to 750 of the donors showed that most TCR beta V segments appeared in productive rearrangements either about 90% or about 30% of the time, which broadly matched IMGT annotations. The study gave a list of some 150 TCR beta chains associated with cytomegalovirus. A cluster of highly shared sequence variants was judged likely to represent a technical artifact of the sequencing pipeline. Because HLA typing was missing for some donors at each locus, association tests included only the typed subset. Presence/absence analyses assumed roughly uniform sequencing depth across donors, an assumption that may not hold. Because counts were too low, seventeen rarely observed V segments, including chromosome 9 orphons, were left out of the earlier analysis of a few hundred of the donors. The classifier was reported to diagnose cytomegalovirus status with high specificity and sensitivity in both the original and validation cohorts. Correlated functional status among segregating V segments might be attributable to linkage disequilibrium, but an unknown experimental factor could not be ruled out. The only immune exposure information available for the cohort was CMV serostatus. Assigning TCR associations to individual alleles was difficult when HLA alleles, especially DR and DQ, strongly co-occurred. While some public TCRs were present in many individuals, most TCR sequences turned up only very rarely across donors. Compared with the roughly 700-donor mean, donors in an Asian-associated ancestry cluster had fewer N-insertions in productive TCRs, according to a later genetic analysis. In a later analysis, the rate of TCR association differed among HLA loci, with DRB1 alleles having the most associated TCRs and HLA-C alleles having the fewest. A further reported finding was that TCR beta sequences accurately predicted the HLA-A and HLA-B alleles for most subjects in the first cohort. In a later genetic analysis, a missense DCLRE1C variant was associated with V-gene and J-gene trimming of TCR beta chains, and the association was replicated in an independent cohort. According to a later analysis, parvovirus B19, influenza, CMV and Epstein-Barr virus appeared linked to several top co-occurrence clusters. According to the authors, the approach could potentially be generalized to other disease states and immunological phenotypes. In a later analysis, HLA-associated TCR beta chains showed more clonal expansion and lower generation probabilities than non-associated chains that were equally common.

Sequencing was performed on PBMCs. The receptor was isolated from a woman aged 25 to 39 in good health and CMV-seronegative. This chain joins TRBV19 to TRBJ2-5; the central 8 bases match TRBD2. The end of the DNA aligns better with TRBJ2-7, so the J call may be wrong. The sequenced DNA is TGTGCCAGTTCTCTCGTGGCGGGAGGCTACGAGCAGTACTTC. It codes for CASSLVAGGYEQYF.